A single sample is the source of the 18 T cell receptor beta chains below, sequenced in a study of shared clonotypes between healthy human individuals. Generated by immunoSEQ multiplex PCR, the TCRdb table keeps only in-frame clones and is missing some. The profile shows 600,000 to 750,000 clones, 72% of them singletons. Input material: memory CD4+ T cells sorted from blood. Sample subset: CD45RA-negative fraction. The receptors were gathered from a woman in her 30s in good health.

In its sample, this clone was seen once. This chain links TRBV27 with TRBJ2-5; a weak D match, TRBD1 (5 bases). The CDR3 consists of 14 residues. Trimming shortened V by 6 bases and J by 7 bases, and 18 bases separated the two germline ends. Germline CDR1 MNHEY, CDR2 SMNVEV (reference sequence). The CDR3 here is CASSRQWTFGTQYF. Written as DNA, the CDR3 is TGTGCCAGCAGCCGACAGTGGACGTTCGGGACCCAGTACTTC.

V is TRBV10-2 and J is TRBJ1-1, with D tentatively TRBD1 (6 bases). Germline CDR1 WSHSY, CDR2 SAAADI. The germline V and J ends were trimmed by 3 bases and 1 base, with 12 bases remaining between them. This CDR3 contains 15 residues. The CDR3 reads CASSDGGSQNTEAFF. The DNA of the CDR3 is TGCGCCAGCAGTGACGGGGGCTCCCAGAACACTGAAGCTTTCTTT.

The chain employs TRBV7-8 and TRBJ2-3; D gene ambiguous. Germline-derived CDR1 and CDR2 are SGHVS and FQNEAQ. Deletions cut 5 bases from V and 0 bases from J, with 12 bases between. CDR3 length equals 15 residues. In nucleotides, the CDR3 is TGTGCCAGCAGCCGTTCGGGCACTAGCACAGATACGCAGTATTTT. It codes for CASSRSGTSTDTQYF. Together with reference TRBV7-8 and TRBJ2-3, the CDR3 gives the full variable domain: GAGVSQSPRYKVAKRGQDVALRCDPISGHVSLFWYQQALGQGPEFLTYFQNEAQLDKSGLPSDRFFAERPEGSVSTLKIQRTQQEDSAVYLCASSRSGTSTDTQYFGPGTRLTVL.

The J gene is TRBJ2-7, the V gene TRBV5-1; weak D call: TRBD2 (6 bases). V lost 1 base to trimming and J lost 3 bases, with 17 bases between them. The CDR3 is made up of 16 amino acids. Germline CDR1 is SGHRS and CDR2 is YFSETQ. This CDR3 is CASSLFGVGSGYEQYF. The DNA of the CDR3 is TGCGCCAGCAGCTTGTTTGGTGTCGGGAGTGGCTACGAGCAGTACTTC.

This clone has just a few counts. The genes are TRBV18 and TRBJ2-3, with 12 bases aligning to TRBD2. The trim removed 3 bases at V and 3 bases at J, leaving 7 bases unmatched. The CDR3 totals 17 residues. Germline-derived CDR1 and CDR2 are KGHSH and LQKENI. The chain's CDR3 is CASSPKTSGSLTDTQYF. CDR3 coding DNA: TGTGCCAGCTCACCGAAGACTAGCGGGAGTTTAACAGATACGCAGTATTTT.

The chain combines TRBV10-3 with TRBJ2-1; 9 bases are a match to TRBD1. CDR3 length: 14 residues. V shed 6 bases, J shed 8 bases, and the junction held 8 bases outside the gene matches. Germline CDR1 is ENHRY and CDR2 is SYGVKD. CDR3 coding DNA: TGTGCCATCAGCCCAAGGGACAGGGACCATGAGCAGTTCTTC. It yields the protein CAISPRDRDHEQFF.

The chain carries TRBV7-9 and TRBJ2-2, with D tentatively TRBD1 (5 bases). Trimming removed 5 bases from V and 6 bases from J, with 13 bases in between. The CDR3 is made up of 14 amino acids. Germline V CDR1 and CDR2: SEHNR, FQNEAQ (reference sequence). As DNA, the CDR3 is TGTGCCAGCAGCACCCCCGACAGTCCCGGGGAGCTGTTTTTT. This encodes CASSTPDSPGELFF.

As regards this clone: The sample holds other DNA sequences that translate to the same CDR3. V and J are TRBV18 and TRBJ1-1, with D perhaps TRBD1 (5 bases). Between the trimmed V and J ends, which lost 2 bases and 2 bases, there was a span of 9 bases. The V gene's germline CDR1 is KGHSH and CDR2 LQKENI. This CDR3 is built from 14 residues. CDR3 nucleotide sequence: TGTGCCAGCTCACCAAGGGGCGGTAACACTGAAGCTTTCTTT. It encodes CASSPRGGNTEAFF.

This sequence joins TRBV29-1 and TRBJ2-3; the D is unclear. Germline V gene lookup returns CDR1 SQVTM and CDR2 ANQGSEA. V was shortened by 0 bases and J by 5 bases, with 15 bases between the two germline ends. CDR3 length equals 15 residues. The CDR3 DNA sequence: TGCAGCGTTGAAGATGCAGCGCTCATGGGAGATACGCAGTATTTT. This gives the protein CSVEDAALMGDTQYF.

This chain uses TRBV2 with TRBJ1-1; 8 nucleotides agree with TRBD1. V trimming: 6 bases; J trimming: 3 bases; junction bases outside the gene matches: 6. Germline CDR1 reads SNHLY; CDR2 reads FYNNEI. The CDR3 length is 14 residues. Here the CDR3 DNA reads TGTGCCAGCAGCCTGACAGGGGTGGACACTGAAGCTTTCTTT. Its translation is CASSLTGVDTEAFF. Drawing the rest from reference TRBV2 and TRBJ1-1, the complete variable domain is EPEVTQTPSHQVTQMGQEVILRCVPISNHLYFYWYRQILGQKVEFLVSFYNNEISEKSEIFDDQFSVERPDGSNFTLKIRSTKLEDSAMYFCASSLTGVDTEAFFGQGTRLTVV.

This clone was detected a few times. This chain connects TRBV27 to TRBJ1-2, with D perhaps TRBD1 (5 bases). Deletions cut 5 bases from V and 8 bases from J, with 15 bases between. CDR1 MNHEY and CDR2 SMNVEV come from the germline V gene (reference sequence). CDR3 size: 13 residues. The DNA of the CDR3 is TGTGCCAGCAGTCCGGGGCCTTCCTTGGGCTACACCTTC. Amino acid sequence: CASSPGPSLGYTF.

This chain joins TRBV19 and TRBJ2-4, with D perhaps TRBD1 (6 bases). This CDR3 contains 14 residues. Germline assignment: CDR1 LNHDA and CDR2 SQIVND (reference sequence). Trimming cost V 3 bases and J 3 bases, with 9 bases left between them. The CDR3 spells CASSIQGHKNIQYF. The DNA of the CDR3 is TGTGCCAGTAGTATTCAGGGACACAAAAACATTCAGTACTTC.

The chain joins TRBV5-8 to TRBJ1-5; D is unresolved. Germline CDR1 and CDR2: SGHTS and YDEGEE. V was pared by 1 base and J by 11 bases, with 10 bases between. The CDR3 has 12 residues. CDR3 residues: CASSLNGETQHF. CDR3 in DNA: TGTGCCAGCAGCTTGAATGGAGAAACCCAGCATTTT.

The V and J genes are TRBV27 and TRBJ2-3; D not certain. Germline assignment: CDR1 MNHEY and CDR2 SMNVEV (reference sequence). The CDR3 is 16 residues long. V shed 2 bases and J shed 2 bases, with 14 bases lying between them. The CDR3 DNA reads as TGTGCCAGCAGTTTAAGAACCCGGGTAGCCACAGATACGCAGTATTTT. It specifies CASSLRTRVATDTQYF.

This clone has a handful of counts. The V gene is TRBV27, the J gene TRBJ2-7; D uncertain. Germline CDR1 reads MNHEY; CDR2 reads SMNVEV (reference sequence). This CDR3 contains 15 residues. V dropped 3 bases and J dropped 0 bases, with 12 bases sitting between them. CDR3 loop: CASSFRLTSSYEQYF. The CDR3 bases are TGTGCCAGCAGTTTCCGACTCACCAGCTCCTACGAGCAGTACTTC.

The chain has TRBV5-1 and TRBJ2-2; 10 bases are shared with TRBD2. Trimming cost V 9 bases and J 3 bases; bases outside gene matches: 5. CDR3 length: 14 residues. Germline CDR1 reads SGHRS; CDR2 reads YFSETQ. The CDR3 DNA reads as TGCGCCACTAGCGGGAGAAGCGACACCGGGGAGCTGTTTTTT. Its translation is CATSGRSDTGELFF.

This clone was seen ten or more times. This same CDR3 is encoded by further DNA sequences in the sample. This chain uses TRBV5-1 with TRBJ1-3; D remains ambiguous. The CDR3 sequence is 13 residues long. V was clipped by 0 bases and J by 4 bases, with 5 bases between them. The germline V gene has CDR1 SGHRS and CDR2 YFSETQ. The CDR3 here is CASSLGTGNTIYF. CDR3 coding DNA: TGCGCCAGCAGCTTGGGGACGGGAAACACCATATATTTT.

The rearrangement uses TRBV7-8 and TRBJ2-7; perhaps D is TRBD1 or TRBD2 (5 bases each). CDR3 length: 13 residues. The V end lost 1 base, the J end lost 7 bases, and 11 bases lay between the germline ends. Germline CDR1 is SGHVS and CDR2 is FQNEAQ. The CDR3 sequence: CASSLDRWREQYF. The CDR3 DNA reads TGTGCCAGCAGCTTAGACAGGTGGAGGGAGCAGTACTTC.